The 14 T cell receptor beta chains listed next were all sequenced from one sample in a study of cytomegalovirus exposure and HLA in healthy donors. Measured with immunoSEQ multiplex PCR; TCRdb has only the in-frame clones, and not every one. The sample lists around 200,000 clones; approximately 86% were seen once. Sequenced: PBMCs. The receptors stem from a woman under 30 in good health and CMV-seronegative.

This clone occurred a few times. The chain's CDR3 is CASSQGPGQPQHF. CDR3 bases: TGCGCCAGCAGCCAGGGCCCTGGTCAGCCCCAGCATTTT. The chain is built from TRBV4-3 and TRBJ1-5, with D uncertain. V dropped 3 bases and J dropped 6 bases, with 9 bases sitting between them. CDR3 size: 13 residues. CDR1 is LGHNA and CDR2 is YSLEER in the germline V gene.

The chain is built from TRBV28 and TRBJ2-5; D is perhaps TRBD1 (7 bases). V was clipped by 5 bases and J by 1 base, with 17 bases between them. This CDR3 spans 16 amino acids. Germline lookup yields CDR1 MDHEN and CDR2 SYDVKM. The CDR3 bases are TGTGCCAGCAGTCCTGCAGGGGGGCGGTTCCAAGAGACCCAGTACTTC. Translated: CASSPAGGRFQETQYF.

A single count supports this clone. The chain carries TRBV28 and TRBJ1-3, with D unresolved. This CDR3 contains 12 residues. Trimming cost V 7 bases and J 0 bases, with 4 bases left between them. CDR1 is MDHEN and CDR2 is SYDVKM in the germline V gene. Here the CDR3 reads CASINSGNTIYF. The CDR3, as DNA: TGTGCCAGCATAAACTCTGGAAACACCATATATTTT.

This clone was counted only a few times. The junction departs from the called germline gene at one end, perhaps through a read error. The rearrangement uses TRBV5-4 and TRBJ1-2, with D unresolved. The germline CDR1 and CDR2 sequences are SGHNT and YYREEE (reference sequence). The CDR3 totals 17 residues. CDR3 sequence reads: CASSLDRFRTTSGGYTF. The DNA for the CDR3 is TGTGCCAGCAGTTTGGATCGTTTCAGGACTACATCGGGCGGCTACACCTTC. Using reference TRBV5-4 and TRBJ1-2 for the parts outside the CDR3, the full variable domain is ETGVTQSPTHLIKTRGQQVTLRCSSQSGHNTVSWYQQALGQGPQFIFQYYREEENGRGNFPPRFSGLQFPNYSSELNVNALELDDSALYLCASSLDRFRTTSGGYTFGSGTRLTVV.

The genes are TRBV5-1 and TRBJ2-1; tentatively, D is TRBD1 (6 bases). The germline V and J ends were trimmed by 4 bases and 0 bases, with 14 bases remaining between them. The CDR3 extends over 16 amino acids. The germline V gene has CDR1 SGHRS and CDR2 YFSETQ. The CDR3 is CASSRKGESSYNEQFF. In DNA form, the CDR3 reads TGCGCCAGCAGCCGTAAGGGGGAAAGCTCCTACAATGAGCAGTTCTTC.

The chain carries TRBV28 and TRBJ2-7; the match to TRBD2 covers 8 bases. The germline V gene encodes CDR1 MDHEN and CDR2 SYDVKM. CDR3 length: 17 amino acids. V shed 2 bases, J shed 0 bases, and the junction held 9 bases outside the gene matches. CDR3: CASSLRASGLSSYEQYF. CDR3 nucleotides: TGTGCCAGCAGTTTACGCGCTAGCGGGTTAAGCTCCTACGAGCAGTACTTC. Full variable domain (missing parts from reference TRBV28 and TRBJ2-7): DVKVTQSSRYLVKRTGEKVFLECVQDMDHENMFWYRQDPGLGLRLIYFSYDVKMKEKGDIPEGYSVSREKKERFSLILESASTNQTSMYLCASSLRASGLSSYEQYFGPGTRLTVT.

The V gene is TRBV7-8, the J gene TRBJ2-7; 7 bases agree with TRBD1. The CDR3 is 14 residues long. In germline, CDR1 is SGHVS, CDR2 FQNEAQ. Losses at the gene ends were 4 bases for V and 2 bases for J; bases not matched to a gene: 5. CDR3 residues: CASSSLTGTYEQYF. The CDR3 coding sequence is TGTGCCAGCAGCTCGCTGACAGGGACCTACGAGCAGTACTTC.

CDR3 protein: CASSHRGAPGELFF. The DNA for the CDR3 is TGTGCCAGCAGCCACCGGGGGGCCCCCGGGGAGCTGTTTTTT. The chain is built from TRBV5-4 and TRBJ2-2; D is possibly TRBD2 (7 bases). Looked up from germline, CDR1 is SGHNT and CDR2 is YYREEE (reference sequence). V was clipped by 4 bases and J by 6 bases, with 13 bases between them. The CDR3 runs to 14 residues.

J is TRBJ2-3 and V is TRBV11-2; 7 bases align to TRBD2. There are 15 residues in the CDR3. Germline V gene data show CDR1 as SGHAT and CDR2 as FQNNGV. V was pared by 4 bases and J by 1 base, with 5 bases of the junction left unmatched. CDR3 residues: CASSSGGTRTDTQYF. Here the CDR3 DNA reads TGTGCCAGCAGCTCCGGGGGGACTCGCACAGATACGCAGTATTTT.

The V gene is TRBV5-1, the J gene TRBJ1-3; D uncertain. The CDR3 runs 15 residues. CDR1 and CDR2 (germline): SGHRS, YFSETQ. Trimming removed 7 bases at V and 0 bases at J, with 14 bases between. CDR3 sequence reads: CASRYTTSSGNTIYF. CDR3 nucleotides: TGCGCCAGCCGCTATACTACAAGCTCTGGAAACACCATATATTTT.

This clone was counted only a few times. The chain links TRBV18 to TRBJ1-4; weak D call: TRBD1 (5 bases). Trimming removed 4 bases at V and 5 bases at J, with 11 bases between. Germline assignment: CDR1 KGHSH and CDR2 LQKENI. This CDR3 is built from 14 residues. CDR3 in amino acids: CASSRQSTNEKLFF. For the CDR3, the DNA is TGTGCCAGCTCACGACAGAGTACCAATGAAAAACTGTTTTTT.

This chain uses TRBV4-2 with TRBJ2-7; 12 bases agree with TRBD2. CDR1 and CDR2 from the germline V gene are LGHNA and YNFKEQ. V lost 0 bases and J lost 0; bases outside the gene matches: 3. This CDR3 contains 17 residues. The CDR3 is CASSQERTSGNSYEQYF. The CDR3 region has the DNA TGTGCCAGCAGCCAAGAGAGGACTAGCGGGAACTCCTACGAGCAGTACTTC.

Remarks on this clone: Its ends do not fully match the called genes, so a read error is possible. The chain links TRBV6-5 to TRBJ2-7; D is uncertain. In germline, CDR1 is MNHEY, CDR2 SVGAGI. The CDR3 has 11 amino acids. The CDR3 loop is CASSYYYGQYF. DNA for the CDR3: TGTGCCAGCAGTTACTACTACGGGCAGTACTTC.

The chain employs TRBV7-9 and TRBJ2-7; 7 bases match TRBD1. V shed 3 bases, J shed 6 bases, and the junction held 8 bases outside the gene matches. Germline lookup yields CDR1 SEHNR and CDR2 FQNEAQ (reference sequence). This CDR3 has 14 residues. The CDR3: CASSFVTGVPEQYF. The CDR3 nucleotides read TGTGCCAGCAGCTTCGTAACAGGGGTTCCCGAGCAGTACTTC.